This T cell receptor beta chain was obtained from a study of blood T cells in healthy people across ages. Then a second PCR, running roughly 7 to 11 cycles, was carried out with a sample-barcoded 5' primer and a J-beta primer mix. Researchers report that a template-switch adaptor with 12 random nucleotides tagged each cDNA molecule. Using its own MiXCR run on the 5' RACE reads, TCRdb lists one record per CDR3 protein. The sample includes approximately 1,100,000 distinct CDR3 sequences, less than 50% of them seen just once. Study-wide findings and caveats: It was found that TCR beta diversity correlated strongly with the percentage of naive T cells. A roughly linear age-dependent decrease characterized TCR beta diversity per million T cells.

This CDR3 comprises 16 residues. Deletions cut 1 base from V and 7 bases from J, with 19 bases between. Per the germline V gene, CDR1 is SGHAT and CDR2 is FQNNGV. Points on this clonotype: Its antigen is as yet unknown.

The donors, all healthy, were Caucasians living in Russia, aged roughly 6 to 100. This sequence was found in a woman aged 60 to 75 in good health. The V call is TRBV11-2, the J call TRBJ1-2, with D possibly matching TRBD1 (5 bases). Sequencing was carried out using blood. In DNA form, the CDR3 reads TGTGCCAGCAGCTTAGCCCCCTGGGGGGGGGAGAGTGGCTACACCTTC. Its translation is CASSLAPWGGESGYTF. Full variable domain (remainder filled in from reference TRBV11-2 and TRBJ1-2): EAGVAQSPRYKIIEKRQSVAFWCNPISGHATLYWYQQILGQGPKLLIQFQNNGVVDDSQLPKDRFSAERLKGVDSTLKIQPAKLEDSAVYLCASSLAPWGGESGYTFGSGTRLTVV.